These 10 T cell receptor beta chains originate from one sample sequenced in a study of blood T cell repertoires in COVID-19. The data were produced by immunoSEQ multiplex PCR, yet TCRdb's version contains in-frame clones alone and is incomplete. Of some 44,000 clones in the sample, more than 70% were seen once. The specimen sequenced was peripheral blood. The receptors derive from a human donor in a cohort sampled during active COVID-19.

The rearrangement links TRBV5-1 to TRBJ1-1; 7 nucleotides agree with TRBD1. The CDR3 is made up of 17 amino acids. Germline V lookup: CDR1 SGHRS, CDR2 YFSETQ. V was pared by 4 bases and J by 4 bases, with 16 bases of the junction left unmatched. The CDR3 loop reads CASSGNHRGGGATEAFF. CDR3 DNA: TGCGCCAGCAGCGGCAACCACAGGGGAGGAGGGGCCACTGAAGCTTTCTTT.

The chain links TRBV6-5 to TRBJ2-7, with 10 bases aligning to TRBD1. Per germline, CDR1 MNHEY and CDR2 SVGAGI. The CDR3 contains 15 residues. Trimming at V came to 3 bases and at J to 3 bases, leaving 5 bases not matched to a gene. Here the CDR3 reads CASSYLGTGVYEQYF. In DNA, the CDR3 is TGTGCCAGCAGTTATTTGGGGACAGGGGTCTACGAGCAGTACTTC.

The genes are TRBV14 and TRBJ2-3, with D maybe TRBD2 (7 bases). Germline CDR1 and CDR2: SGHDN and FVKESK. The V end was cut by 6 bases, the J end by 2 bases, with 21 bases between. The CDR3 loop spans 17 amino acids. The CDR3, as DNA: TGTGCCAGCAGTAACGGGGGGCTCATCGACTTCACAGATACGCAGTATTTT. As protein: CASSNGGLIDFTDTQYF.

CDR3 coding DNA: TGCGCCAGCAGCCAAGAACCTTCCGGGATCTCTAGTGAAAAACTGTTTTTT. Its protein is CASSQEPSGISSEKLFF. The V call is TRBV4-1, the J call TRBJ1-4; D remains unclear. The CDR3 has 17 residues. The germline V and J ends were trimmed by 0 bases and 7 bases, with 18 bases remaining between them. Per the germline V gene, CDR1 is MGHRA and CDR2 is YSYEKL.

The chain links TRBV10-3 to TRBJ2-5; 7 bases map to TRBD2. This CDR3 comprises 12 residues. Per germline, CDR1 ENHRY and CDR2 SYGVKD. Trimming removed 8 bases from V and 4 bases from J; junction bases left unmatched: 4. The CDR3 DNA is TGTGCCATCGGCGGGGAGGGAGAGACCCAGTACTTC. Its protein is CAIGGEGETQYF.

V usage is TRBV11-1 and J usage is TRBJ2-4; D is possibly TRBD1 (5 bases). The CDR3 contains 15 residues. V lost 2 bases and J 4 bases, leaving 12 bases between the germline ends. Germline V gene lookup returns CDR1 SGHAT and CDR2 FQDESV (reference sequence). The CDR3, as DNA: TGTGCCAGCAGCTTAAGAGGTGCAGGGAAAAACATTCAGTACTTC. Residues: CASSLRGAGKNIQYF.

The chain is built from TRBV7-2 and TRBJ1-2; 7 nucleotides align to TRBD1. The V segment lost 1 base and the J segment 0 bases; nucleotides outside the gene matches: 8. Germline loops: CDR1 SGHTA, CDR2 FQGNSA. The CDR3 length is 17 residues. The CDR3 sequence is CASSLVGGQRTNYGYTF. DNA for the CDR3: TGTGCCAGCAGCTTAGTAGGGGGACAGCGAACTAACTATGGCTACACCTTC.

V is TRBV19 and J is TRBJ1-5; maybe TRBD1 (5 bases). This CDR3 spans 14 amino acids. Germline V CDR1 and CDR2: LNHDA, SQIVND (reference sequence). Trimming pared 6 bases from V and 2 bases from J, leaving 11 bases between. The CDR3 nucleotides read TGTGCCAGTAGCGGGGGGGGTCGCAATCAGCCCCAGCATTTT. Protein product: CASSGGGRNQPQHF. Full variable domain (outside the CDR3, taken from reference TRBV19 and TRBJ1-5): DGGITQSPKYLFRKEGQNVTLSCEQNLNHDAMYWYRQDPGQGLRLIYYSQIVNDFQKGDIAEGYSVSREKKESFPLTVTSAQKNPTAFYLCASSGGGRNQPQHFGDGTRLSIL.

The chain is built from TRBV11-3 and TRBJ2-3, with 7 positions matching TRBD2. The CDR3 contains 18 residues. Trimming cost V 1 base and J 5 bases; bases outside gene matches: 15. Germline lookup yields CDR1 SGHNT and CDR2 YENEEA. CDR3 loop: CASSLGLAGLFSKDTQYF. DNA for the CDR3: TGTGCCAGCAGCTTAGGTTTAGCGGGCCTTTTTTCGAAAGATACGCAGTATTTT.

V gene TRBV18 combines with J gene TRBJ1-1, with D tentatively TRBD1 (6 bases). The V end lost 2 bases, the J end lost 2 bases, and 21 bases lay between the germline ends. The CDR3 contains 18 residues. The germline gives CDR1 KGHSH, CDR2 LQKENI. CDR3 residues: CASSPLMGAEGLNTEAFF. The CDR3 region has the DNA TGTGCCAGCTCACCATTGATGGGGGCTGAAGGCCTAAACACTGAAGCTTTCTTT.